These 17 T cell receptor beta chains share one sample of origin, sequenced in a study of shared clonotypes between healthy human individuals. The repertoire was sequenced with immunoSEQ multiplex PCR; TCRdb's copy has only in-frame clones and lacks some. The sample has 700,000 to 950,000 clones, 96% seen once. CD8 cells regarded as naive lacked CD45RO, were positively chosen for CCR7, and omitted terminally differentiated effector memory CD45RA+ cells. Input material: naive CD8+ T cells sorted from blood. These receptors originate from a man aged 25 to 40 in good health.

The chain combines TRBV6-4 with TRBJ2-5; a possible D gene is TRBD2 (6 bases). Trimming removed 2 bases from V and 4 bases from J, with 32 bases in between. The CDR3 sequence is 21 residues long. Germline-derived CDR1 and CDR2 are MRHNA and SNTAGT. The CDR3 reads CASSDHSFWRCRGWGLETQYF. DNA of the CDR3: TGTGCCAGCAGTGACCACAGTTTTTGGAGGTGTCGGGGTTGGGGACTAGAGACCCAGTACTTC.

Of note for this clone: Other DNA sequences in this sample translate to the same CDR3. The rearrangement uses TRBV29-1 and TRBJ1-1, with D unclear. CDR1 and CDR2 from the germline V gene are SQVTM and ANQGSEA. V lost 3 bases to trimming and J lost 2 bases, with 4 bases between them. The CDR3 is 11 residues long. The CDR3 loop reads CSVDENTEAFF. In nucleotides, the CDR3 is TGCAGCGTTGATGAAAACACTGAAGCTTTCTTT.

The rearrangement links TRBV11-2 to TRBJ2-5; 8 bases map to TRBD2. J was trimmed by 6 bases and V by 9 bases; bases with no gene match: 9. Germline V CDR1 and CDR2: SGHAT, FQNNGV. The CDR3 is 13 amino acids. CDR3 in DNA: TGTGCCAGTAGGAGCGGGAGAAAAAAGACCCAGTACTTC. It encodes CASRSGRKKTQYF.

The V and J genes are TRBV25-1 and TRBJ2-7, with D possibly matching TRBD1 (6 bases). Germline CDR1 reads MGHDK; CDR2 reads SYGVNS. The CDR3 is made up of 15 amino acids. With 2 bases removed from V and 4 bases from J, the gap between germline ends came to 15 bases. The CDR3 nucleotides read TGTGCCAGCAGTGAAAGCACAGGGTTGCAATACGAGCAGTACTTC. It translates to CASSESTGLQYEQYF.

This rearrangement joins TRBV10-3 to TRBJ2-7; D remains ambiguous. The germline V and J ends were trimmed by 0 bases and 3 bases, with 6 bases remaining between them. This CDR3 is built from 13 residues. CDR1 and CDR2 from the germline V gene are ENHRY and SYGVKD. The CDR3 DNA is TGTGCCATCAGTGAGTCCAGAAACTACGAGCAGTACTTC. Translated, it gives CAISESRNYEQYF.

The J gene is TRBJ2-1, the V gene TRBV27; weak D call: TRBD2 (6 bases). Germline CDR1 is MNHEY and CDR2 is SMNVEV (reference sequence). The CDR3 has 13 amino acids. V dropped 3 bases and J dropped 14 bases, with 17 bases sitting between them. The CDR3 DNA is TGTGCCAGCAGTTTTAGTCTGATAGCGGAGGAGTTCTTC. It translates to CASSFSLIAEEFF.

The V call is TRBV29-1, the J call TRBJ2-3; possibly TRBD2 for D (5 bases). V gave up 3 bases and J gave up 6 bases, with 13 bases separating them. The germline CDR1 and CDR2 sequences are SQVTM and ANQGSEA. The CDR3 sequence is 13 residues long. Here the CDR3 reads CSVDLNSDDTQYF. CDR3 DNA: TGCAGCGTTGACCTGAATAGCGACGATACGCAGTATTTT.

A note on this clone: Other DNA sequences in the sample encode the same CDR3. The gene calls are TRBV9 and TRBJ2-3, with 10 bases fitting TRBD2. Germline CDR1 and CDR2: SGDLS and YYNGEE. CDR3 length equals 15 residues. With V trimmed by 3 bases and J by 0 bases, 1 base remained unmatched. The CDR3 sequence is CASSEGLASTDTQYF. CDR3 DNA sequence: TGTGCCAGCAGCGAGGGACTAGCGAGCACAGATACGCAGTATTTT.

Worth noting for this clone: Germline and junction disagree at one end, which may indicate a read error. The J gene is TRBJ2-5, the V gene TRBV9, with TRBD2 matching 9 bases. In germline, CDR1 is SGDLS, CDR2 YYNGEE. The CDR3 covers 15 residues. CDR3 in amino acids: CASSEGLAVFETQYF. CDR3 in DNA: TGTGCCAGCAGCGAGGGACTAGCAGTTTTTGAGACCCAATACTTC.

The chain carries TRBV6-1 and TRBJ1-1; D gene ambiguous. Germline CDR1 reads MNHNS; CDR2 reads SASEGT. Trimming took off 2 bases at V and 3 bases at J, with 19 bases between the two ends. This CDR3 region has 17 residues. CDR3 in amino acids: CASSEPLAYVQYTEAFF. In DNA form, the CDR3 reads TGTGCCAGCAGTGAACCACTTGCCTACGTCCAGTACACTGAAGCTTTCTTT.

CDR3 sequence: CASGWGSSYNEQFF. The CDR3 nucleotides read TGTGCTAGTGGCTGGGGCAGCTCCTACAATGAGCAGTTCTTC. The rearrangement uses TRBV12-5 and TRBJ2-1, with D possibly matching TRBD1 (5 bases). This CDR3 is 14 amino acids long. Trimming shortened V by 6 bases and J by 0 bases, and 9 bases separated the two germline ends. Per the germline V gene, CDR1 is LGHNT and CDR2 is FRNRAP.

V and J are TRBV11-3 and TRBJ2-1; D may be TRBD1 (5 bases). Germline lookup yields CDR1 SGHNT and CDR2 YENEEA. The CDR3 is 13 amino acids. V lost 5 bases, J lost 9 bases, and 14 bases lay in between. The CDR3 loop is CASSQGTAGEQFF. The CDR3 region has the DNA TGTGCCAGCAGCCAGGGCACAGCTGGTGAGCAGTTCTTC.

This clone has only a few counts. The genes are TRBV9 and TRBJ2-7; 7 bases line up with TRBD1. The CDR3 contains 17 residues. Unmatched junction bases numbered 12, after V lost 3 bases and J lost 0 bases. Germline values: CDR1 SGDLS, CDR2 YYNGEE. CDR3: CASSAGEGGTFSYEQYF. Here the CDR3 DNA reads TGTGCCAGCAGCGCCGGTGAAGGGGGCACCTTCTCCTACGAGCAGTACTTC.

DNA of the CDR3: TGTGCCAGCAGCTTGGCAACTAGCGGGAGAGGCGAGCAGTACTTC. Protein product: CASSLATSGRGEQYF. The rearrangement joins TRBV7-2 to TRBJ2-7; 11 bases match TRBD2. The CDR3 length is 15 residues. V lost 3 bases to trimming and J lost 6 bases; unmatched junction nucleotides: 7. Germline V gene sequence: CDR1 SGHTA, CDR2 FQGNSA.

As regards this clone: The same CDR3 also results from other DNA sequences found in this sample. This sequence joins TRBV6-5 and TRBJ2-7; no reliable D call. V shed 0 bases and J shed 3 bases, with 6 bases lying between them. The CDR3 extends over 13 amino acids. Germline V lookup: CDR1 MNHEY, CDR2 SVGAGI. The CDR3 sequence is CASSYSTSYEQYF. The CDR3 DNA reads TGTGCCAGCAGTTACTCAACGAGCTACGAGCAGTACTTC.

The chain recombines TRBV30 with TRBJ2-7, with 10 bases aligning to TRBD1. Germline trimming cut 4 bases from V and 3 bases from J; bases unmatched to any gene: 6. Per the germline V gene, CDR1 is GTSNPN and CDR2 is SVGIG (reference sequence). The CDR3 consists of 14 residues. The CDR3 is CAWTLRDRGYEQYF. The CDR3 DNA follows: TGTGCCTGGACCCTCCGGGACAGGGGCTACGAGCAGTACTTC.

The rearrangement joins TRBV11-3 to TRBJ1-1; D unclear. CDR3 length equals 15 residues. Germline V gene data show CDR1 as SGHNT and CDR2 as YENEEA. With 6 bases removed from V and 1 base from J, the gap between germline ends came to 15 bases. In DNA, the CDR3 is TGTGCCAGCAGTAAAGGGAGGGTTGGGAACACTGAAGCTTTCTTT. Translated, it gives CASSKGRVGNTEAFF.